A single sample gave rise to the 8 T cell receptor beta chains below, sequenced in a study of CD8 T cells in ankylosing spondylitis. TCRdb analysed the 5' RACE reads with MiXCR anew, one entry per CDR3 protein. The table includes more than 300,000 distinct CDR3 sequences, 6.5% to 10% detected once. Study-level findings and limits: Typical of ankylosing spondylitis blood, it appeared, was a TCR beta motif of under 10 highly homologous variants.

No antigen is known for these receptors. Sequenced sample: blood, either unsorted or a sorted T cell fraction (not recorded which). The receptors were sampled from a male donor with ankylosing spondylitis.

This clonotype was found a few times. The CDR3, as DNA: TGTGCCAGCAGTTTAGACAGTCATTCACCCCTCCACTTT. This codes for CASSLDSHSPLHF. The chain couples TRBV12-3 or TRBV12-4 to TRBJ1-6; no clear D gene. CDR3 length equals 13 residues. V lost 1 base, J lost 8 bases, and 6 bases lay in between.

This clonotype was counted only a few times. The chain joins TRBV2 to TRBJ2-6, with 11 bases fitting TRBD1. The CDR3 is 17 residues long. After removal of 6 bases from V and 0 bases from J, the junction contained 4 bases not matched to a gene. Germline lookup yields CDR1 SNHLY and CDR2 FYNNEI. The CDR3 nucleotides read TGTGCCAGCAGAACCGGGACAGGGGGCTCTGGGGCCAACGTCCTGACTTTC. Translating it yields CASRTGTGGSGANVLTF.

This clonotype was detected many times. CDR3 amino acids: CASSLVTSGRRGTDTQYF. In nucleotides, the CDR3 is TGCGCCAGCAGCTTGGTTACTAGCGGGAGAAGAGGCACAGATACGCAGTATTTT. The chain employs TRBV5-1 and TRBJ2-3, with TRBD2 identical over 11 bases. V lost 0 bases and J lost 1; bases outside the gene matches: 7. Germline CDR1 reads SGHRS; CDR2 reads YFSETQ. There are 18 residues in the CDR3. Together with reference TRBV5-1 and TRBJ2-3, the CDR3 gives the full variable domain: KAGVTQTPRYLIKTRGQQVTLSCSPISGHRSVSWYQQTPGQGLQFLFEYFSETQRNKGNFPGRFSGRQFSNSRSEMNVSTLELGDSALYLCASSLVTSGRRGTDTQYFGPGTRLTVL.

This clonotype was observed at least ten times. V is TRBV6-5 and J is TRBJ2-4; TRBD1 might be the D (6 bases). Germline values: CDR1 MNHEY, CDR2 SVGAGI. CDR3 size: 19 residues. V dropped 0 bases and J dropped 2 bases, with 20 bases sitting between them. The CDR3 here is CASSYSRAGDERTKNIQYF. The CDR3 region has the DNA TGTGCCAGCAGTTACTCGAGGGCAGGGGATGAGCGGACCAAAAACATTCAGTACTTC.

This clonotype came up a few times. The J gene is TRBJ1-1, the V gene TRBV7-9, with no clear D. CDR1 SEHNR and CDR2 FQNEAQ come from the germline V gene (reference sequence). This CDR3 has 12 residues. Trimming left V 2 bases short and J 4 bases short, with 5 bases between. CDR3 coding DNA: TGTGCCAGCAGCTTAACAACCACTGAAGCTTTCTTT. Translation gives CASSLTTTEAFF.

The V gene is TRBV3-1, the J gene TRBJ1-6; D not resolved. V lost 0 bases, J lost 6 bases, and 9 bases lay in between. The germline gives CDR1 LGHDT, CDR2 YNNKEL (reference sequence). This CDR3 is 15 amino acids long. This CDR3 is CASSQDPVANSPLHF. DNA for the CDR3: TGTGCCAGCAGCCAAGACCCCGTGGCTAATTCACCCCTCCACTTT.

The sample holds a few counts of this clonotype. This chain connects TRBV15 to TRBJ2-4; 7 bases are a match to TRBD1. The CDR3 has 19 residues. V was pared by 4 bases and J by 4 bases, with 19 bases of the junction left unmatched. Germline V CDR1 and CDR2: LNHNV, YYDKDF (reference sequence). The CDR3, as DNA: TGTGCCACCAGCACCAACGGACAGGTCGAGCGGACCTTGAAAAACATTCAGTACTTC. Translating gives CATSTNGQVERTLKNIQYF.

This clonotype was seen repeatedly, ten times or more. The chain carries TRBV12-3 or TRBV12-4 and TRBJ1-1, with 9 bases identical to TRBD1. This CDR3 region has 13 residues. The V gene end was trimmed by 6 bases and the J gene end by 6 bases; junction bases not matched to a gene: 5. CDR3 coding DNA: TGTGCCAGCAGCACAGGGGGCAGGTCTGAAGCTTTCTTT. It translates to CASSTGGRSEAFF.